This is a list of T cell receptor beta chains from one sample in a study of somatic mutations in cytotoxic T cells in rheumatoid arthritis. TCRdb's copy holds only in-frame clones and misses some; the assay was immunoSEQ multiplex PCR. The table records 2,500 or so clones, about 77% of them present only once. Sequenced: CD8+ T cells sorted from blood. The source of these receptors is a man in his 70s with rheumatoid arthritis. Each CDR3 is given with its conserved first and last residue. The D gene is left open where the match is weak. Size is omitted from some rows. Given values are once, few, many or a class for expanded clones.

J | V | size | D | CDR3 | DNA
TRBJ2-7 | TRBV30 | - | TRBD1 | CAWRDRDRGHEQYF | TGTGCCTGGAGGGACCGGGACAGGGGACACGAGCAGTACTTC
TRBJ1-4 | TRBV6-1 | - | TRBD1 | CASSTRDRGSKLFF | TGTGCCAGCAGCACCCGGGACAGGGGTTCCAAACTGTTTTTT
TRBJ1-1 | TRBV27 | - | - | CASSVGGYAEAFF | TGTGCCAGCAGTGTAGGAGGGTACGCTGAAGCTTTCTTT
TRBJ2-1 | TRBV7-9 | - | - | CASSLDVDYLNEQFF | TGTGCCAGCAGCTTAGATGTGGACTACCTAAATGAGCAGTTCTTC
TRBJ2-5 | TRBV5-6 | - | - | CASSPRLRAWETQYF | TGTGCCAGCAGCCCCCGGTTGAGGGCGTGGGAGACCCAGTACTTC
TRBJ2-3 | TRBV15 | - | - | CATSRARTDTQYF | TGTGCCACCAGCAGAGCCAGAACAGATACGCAGTATTTT
TRBJ2-3 | TRBV5-6 | once | - | CASSAYRADTQYF | TGTGCCAGCAGCGCATACAGGGCAGATACGCAGTATTTT
TRBJ1-6 | TRBV19 | - | - | CASSLVGGAPSPLHF | TGTGCCAGTAGCCTCGTTGGGGGGGCCCCTTCACCCCTCCACTTT
TRBJ2-3 | TRBV10-3 | - | TRBD2 | CAISEINREGTDTQYF | TGTGCCATCAGTGAAATCAACCGGGAGGGGACAGATACGCAGTATTTT
TRBJ1-1 | TRBV5-4 | - | - | CASSLRGLTEAFF | TGTGCCAGCAGCTTGAGAGGGCTGACTGAAGCTTTCTTT
TRBJ2-3 | TRBV7-8 | - | TRBD1 | CASSLRAAGQGTDTQYF | TGTGCCAGCAGCTTAAGGGCCGCGGGACAGGGAACAGATACGCAGTATTTT
TRBJ1-1 | TRBV6-1 | - | TRBD1 | CASRETGERAFF | TGTGCCAGCAGGGAGACAGGGGAGAGAGCTTTCTTT
TRBJ2-3 | TRBV9 | - | TRBD2 | CASSDGLAGENTDTQYF | TGTGCCAGCAGCGATGGACTAGCGGGAGAGAACACAGATACGCAGTATTTT
TRBJ2-1 | TRBV9 | - | TRBD2 | CASSAGSSGRRSYNEQFF | TGTGCCAGCAGCGCCGGCAGTAGCGGGAGACGCTCCTACAATGAGCAGTTCTTC
TRBJ2-2 | TRBV7-6 | - | TRBD1 | CASSLASGGATNTGELFF | TGTGCCAGCAGCTTAGCGTCAGGGGGCGCGACTAACACCGGGGAGCTGTTTTTT
TRBJ2-1 | TRBV30 | - | TRBD2 | CAWSVAGDWDEQFF | TGTGCCTGGAGTGTTGCGGGAGATTGGGATGAGCAGTTCTTC
TRBJ2-5 | TRBV11-2 | once | TRBD2 | CASSLVVGGKETQYF | TGTGCCAGCAGCTTAGTAGTGGGAGGGAAAGAGACCCAGTACTTC
TRBJ1-1 | TRBV15 | - | - | CATRGAGGALNTEAFF | TGTGCCACCAGAGGGGCCGGGGGGGCCTTGAACACTGAAGCTTTCTTT
TRBJ2-1 | TRBV6-4 | - | TRBD2 | CASSEGLDMNEQFF | TGTGCCAGCAGTGAGGGACTAGATATGAACGAGCAGTTCTTC
TRBJ2-1 | TRBV5-1 | - | TRBD2 | CASSFTTSGRDEQFF | TGCGCCAGCAGCTTTACTACTAGCGGGAGAGATGAGCAGTTCTTC
TRBJ2-7 | TRBV7-8 | - | TRBD2 | CASSLASGITYEQYF | TGTGCCAGCAGCTTAGCTAGCGGGATAACCTACGAGCAGTACTTC
TRBJ2-7 | TRBV6-4 | once | - | CASSEGQGGYEQYF | TGTGCCAGCAGTGAAGGGCAGGGGGGCTACGAGCAGTACTTC
TRBJ1-2 | TRBV6-5 | - | TRBD1 | CASSEGDRNYGYTF | TGTGCCAGCAGTGAGGGGGACAGGAACTATGGCTACACCTTC
TRBJ2-3 | TRBV27 | few | - | CASRTGAVDTQYF | TGTGCCAGCAGGACCGGAGCGGTCGATACGCAGTATTTT
TRBJ2-1 | TRBV4-1 | few | - | CASSQDASGNEQFF | TGCGCCAGCAGCCAAGATGCTTCGGGAAATGAGCAGTTCTTC
TRBJ1-1 | TRBV6-5 | - | - | CASSYSITGETEAFF | TGTGCCAGCAGTTACTCGATTACAGGCGAGACTGAAGCTTTCTTT
TRBJ2-1 | TRBV11-2 | once | - | CASSPGGWQYYNEQFF | TGTGCCAGCAGCCCAGGGGGGTGGCAGTACTACAATGAGCAGTTCTTC
TRBJ1-6 | TRBV4-2 | - | - | CASSQEQGLVSSPLHF | TGTGCCAGCAGCCAAGAACAGGGATTGGTTAGTTCACCCCTCCACTTT
TRBJ2-3 | TRBV4-1 | - | - | CASSQEIQLTDTQYF | TGCGCCAGCAGCCAAGAAATACAGCTAACAGATACGCAGTATTTT
TRBJ2-3 | TRBV2 | - | - | CATQPFTSTDTQYF | TGTGCCACCCAACCTTTCACTAGCACAGATACGCAGTATTTT
TRBJ2-6 | TRBV19 | - | - | CASMRGGGANVLTF | TGTGCCAGTATGCGGGGTGGTGGGGCCAACGTCCTGACTTTC
TRBJ2-1 | TRBV5-6 | - | TRBD2 | CASSFLAGASVDEQFF | TGTGCCAGCAGCTTTTTAGCGGGAGCTTCGGTGGATGAGCAGTTCTTC
TRBJ2-1 | TRBV29-1 | - | TRBD2 | CSVEGASGSVLNEQFF | TGCAGCGTTGAAGGAGCTAGCGGGAGCGTTCTCAATGAGCAGTTCTTC
TRBJ1-1 | TRBV5-1 | - | - | CASSLGGNSEAFF | TGCGCCAGCAGCTTAGGAGGGAACAGTGAAGCTTTCTTT
TRBJ2-3 | TRBV5-8 | - | - | CASSSTGTSTDTQYF | TGTGCCAGCAGCTCGACAGGAACTAGCACAGATACGCAGTATTTT
TRBJ2-2 | TRBV7-7 | - | - | CASSSGRAGGRPGELFF | TGTGCCAGCAGCTCCGGCCGGGCCGGGGGGCGCCCCGGGGAGCTGTTTTTT
TRBJ2-5 | TRBV25-1 | - | TRBD1 | CASSENGDRAETQYF | TGTGCCAGCAGTGAAAATGGGGACAGGGCCGAGACCCAGTACTTC
TRBJ2-1 | TRBV4-1 | medium-sized | - | CASSSIAAPGNEQFF | TGCGCCAGCAGCAGTATAGCGGCCCCGGGCAATGAGCAGTTCTTC